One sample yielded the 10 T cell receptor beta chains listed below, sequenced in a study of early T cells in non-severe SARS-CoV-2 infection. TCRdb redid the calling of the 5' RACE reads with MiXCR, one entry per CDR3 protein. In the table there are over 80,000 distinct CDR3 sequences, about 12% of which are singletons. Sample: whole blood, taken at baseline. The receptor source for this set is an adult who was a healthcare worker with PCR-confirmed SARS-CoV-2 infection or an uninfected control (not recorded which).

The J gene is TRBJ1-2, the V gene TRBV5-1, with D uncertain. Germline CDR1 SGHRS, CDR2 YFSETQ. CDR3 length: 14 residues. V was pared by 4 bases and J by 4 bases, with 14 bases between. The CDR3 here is CASSQSLTTYGYTF. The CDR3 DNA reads TGCGCCAGCAGCCAGAGCCTGACTACCTATGGCTACACCTTC.

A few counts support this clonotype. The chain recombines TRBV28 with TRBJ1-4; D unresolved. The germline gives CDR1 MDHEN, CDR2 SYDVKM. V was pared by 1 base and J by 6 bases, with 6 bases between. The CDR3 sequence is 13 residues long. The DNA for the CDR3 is TGTGCCAGCAGTTTATCGAAGTATGAAAAACTGTTTTTT. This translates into CASSLSKYEKLFF. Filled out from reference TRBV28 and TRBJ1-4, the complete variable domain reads DVKVTQSSRYLVKRTGEKVFLECVQDMDHENMFWYRQDPGLGLRLIYFSYDVKMKEKGDIPEGYSVSREKKERFSLILESASTNQTSMYLCASSLSKYEKLFFGSGTQLSVL.

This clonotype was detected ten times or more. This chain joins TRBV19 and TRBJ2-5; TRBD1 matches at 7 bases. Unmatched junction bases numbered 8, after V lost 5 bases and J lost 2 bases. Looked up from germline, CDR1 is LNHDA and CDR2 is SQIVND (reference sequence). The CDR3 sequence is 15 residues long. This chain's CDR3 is CASSSDRVYQETQYF. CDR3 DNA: TGTGCCAGTAGTTCCGACAGGGTATATCAAGAGACCCAGTACTTC.

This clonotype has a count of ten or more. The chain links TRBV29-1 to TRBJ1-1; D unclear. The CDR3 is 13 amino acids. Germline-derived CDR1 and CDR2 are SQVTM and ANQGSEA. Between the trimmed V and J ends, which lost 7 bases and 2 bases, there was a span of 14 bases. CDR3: CSADWGKNTEAFF. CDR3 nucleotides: TGCAGCGCCGACTGGGGAAAAAACACTGAAGCTTTCTTT.

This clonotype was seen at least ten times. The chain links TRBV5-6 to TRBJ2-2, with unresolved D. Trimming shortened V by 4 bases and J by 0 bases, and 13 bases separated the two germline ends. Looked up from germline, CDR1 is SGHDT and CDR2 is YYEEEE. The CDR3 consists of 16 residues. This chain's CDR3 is CASSRRTPSNTGELFF. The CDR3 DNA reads TGTGCCAGCAGCCGGCGGACCCCCTCGAACACCGGGGAGCTGTTTTTT.

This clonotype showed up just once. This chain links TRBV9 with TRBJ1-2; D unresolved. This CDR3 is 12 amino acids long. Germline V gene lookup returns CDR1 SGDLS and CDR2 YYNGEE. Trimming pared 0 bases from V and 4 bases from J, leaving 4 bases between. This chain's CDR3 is CASSVGGYGYTF. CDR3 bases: TGTGCCAGCAGCGTAGGGGGCTATGGCTACACCTTC.

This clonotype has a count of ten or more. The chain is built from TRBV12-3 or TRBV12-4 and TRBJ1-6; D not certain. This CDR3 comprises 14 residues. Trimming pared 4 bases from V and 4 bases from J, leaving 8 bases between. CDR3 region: CASSSSGYNSPLHF. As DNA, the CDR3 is TGTGCCAGCAGTTCATCCGGATATAATTCACCCCTCCACTTT.

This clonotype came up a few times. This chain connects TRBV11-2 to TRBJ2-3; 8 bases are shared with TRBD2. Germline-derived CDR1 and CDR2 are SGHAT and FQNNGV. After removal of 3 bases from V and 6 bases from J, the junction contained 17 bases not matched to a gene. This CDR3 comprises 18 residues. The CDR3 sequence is CASSFRPGLVGTTDTQYF. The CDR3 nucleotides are TGTGCCAGCAGCTTTCGGCCGGGACTAGTTGGGACCACGGATACGCAGTATTTT.

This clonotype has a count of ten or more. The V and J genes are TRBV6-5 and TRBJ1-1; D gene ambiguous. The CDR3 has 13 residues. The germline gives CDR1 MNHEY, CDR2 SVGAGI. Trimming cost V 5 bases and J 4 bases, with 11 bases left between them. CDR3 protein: CASSPPGSTEAFF. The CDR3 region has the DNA TGTGCCAGCAGTCCTCCCGGGAGCACTGAAGCTTTCTTT.

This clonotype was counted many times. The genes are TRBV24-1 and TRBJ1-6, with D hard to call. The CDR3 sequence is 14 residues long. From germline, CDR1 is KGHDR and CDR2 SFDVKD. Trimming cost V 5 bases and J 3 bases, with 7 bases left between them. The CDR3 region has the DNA TGTGCCACCAGTGCCGGGAACTATAATTCACCCCTCCACTTT. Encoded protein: CATSAGNYNSPLHF.